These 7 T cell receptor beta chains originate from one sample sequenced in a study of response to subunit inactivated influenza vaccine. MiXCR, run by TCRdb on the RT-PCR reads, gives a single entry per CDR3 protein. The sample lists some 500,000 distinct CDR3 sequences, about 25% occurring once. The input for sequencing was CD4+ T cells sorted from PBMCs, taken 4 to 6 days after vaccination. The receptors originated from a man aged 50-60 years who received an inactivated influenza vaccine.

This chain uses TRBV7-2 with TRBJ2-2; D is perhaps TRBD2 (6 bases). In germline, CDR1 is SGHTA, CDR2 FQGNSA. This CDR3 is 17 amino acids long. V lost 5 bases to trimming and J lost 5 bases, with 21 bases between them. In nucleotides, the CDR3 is TGTGCCAGCAGCCCAGAAGTTCGAGCGGGTTGGACCGGGGAGCTGTTTTTT. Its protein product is CASSPEVRAGWTGELFF. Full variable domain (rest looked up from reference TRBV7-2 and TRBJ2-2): GAGVSQSPSNKVTEKGKDVELRCDPISGHTALYWYRQSLGQGLEFLIYFQGNSAPDKSGLPSDRFSAERTGGSVSTLTIQRTQQEDSAVYLCASSPEVRAGWTGELFFGEGSRLTVL.

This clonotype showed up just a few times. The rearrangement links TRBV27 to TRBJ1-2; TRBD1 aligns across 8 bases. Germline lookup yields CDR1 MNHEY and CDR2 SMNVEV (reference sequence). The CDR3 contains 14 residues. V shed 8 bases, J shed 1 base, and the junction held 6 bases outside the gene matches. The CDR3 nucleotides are TGTGCCAGCGGCCGGACAGGGCTTAACTATGGCTACACCTTC. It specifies CASGRTGLNYGYTF.

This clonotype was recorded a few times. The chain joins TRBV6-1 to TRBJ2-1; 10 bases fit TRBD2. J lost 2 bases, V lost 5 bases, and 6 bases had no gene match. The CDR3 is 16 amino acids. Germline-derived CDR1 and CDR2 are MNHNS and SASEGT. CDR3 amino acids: CASSTTGTSAYNEQFF. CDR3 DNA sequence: TGTGCCAGCAGTACAACCGGGACTAGCGCCTACAATGAGCAGTTCTTC.

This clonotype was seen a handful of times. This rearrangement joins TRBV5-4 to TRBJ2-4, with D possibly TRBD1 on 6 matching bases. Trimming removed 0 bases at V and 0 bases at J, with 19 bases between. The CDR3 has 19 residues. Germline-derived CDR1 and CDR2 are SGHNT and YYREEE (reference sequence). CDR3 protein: CASSLGRRQARLAKNIQYF. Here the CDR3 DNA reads TGTGCCAGCAGCTTGGGAAGGCGACAGGCAAGGCTAGCCAAAAACATTCAGTACTTC.

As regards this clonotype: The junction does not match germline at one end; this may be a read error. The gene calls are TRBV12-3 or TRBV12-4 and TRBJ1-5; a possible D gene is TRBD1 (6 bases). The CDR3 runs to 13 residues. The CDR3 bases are TGTGCCAGCAGGTGGACAGTAAATCAGCCCCGGCATTTT. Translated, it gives CASRWTVNQPRHF.

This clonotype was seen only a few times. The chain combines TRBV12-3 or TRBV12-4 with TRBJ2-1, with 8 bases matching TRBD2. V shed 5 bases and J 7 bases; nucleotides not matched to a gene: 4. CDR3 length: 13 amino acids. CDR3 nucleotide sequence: TGTGCCAGCAGTACCGGGACTAGGAATGAGCAGTTCTTC. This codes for CASSTGTRNEQFF.

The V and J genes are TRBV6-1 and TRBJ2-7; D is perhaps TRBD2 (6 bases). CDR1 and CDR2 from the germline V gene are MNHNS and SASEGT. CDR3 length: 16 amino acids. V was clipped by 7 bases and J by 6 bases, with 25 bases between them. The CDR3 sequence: CASTQVGGPFLSEQYF. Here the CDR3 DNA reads TGTGCCAGCACCCAAGTGGGAGGTCCGTTTCTCTCCGAGCAGTACTTC.